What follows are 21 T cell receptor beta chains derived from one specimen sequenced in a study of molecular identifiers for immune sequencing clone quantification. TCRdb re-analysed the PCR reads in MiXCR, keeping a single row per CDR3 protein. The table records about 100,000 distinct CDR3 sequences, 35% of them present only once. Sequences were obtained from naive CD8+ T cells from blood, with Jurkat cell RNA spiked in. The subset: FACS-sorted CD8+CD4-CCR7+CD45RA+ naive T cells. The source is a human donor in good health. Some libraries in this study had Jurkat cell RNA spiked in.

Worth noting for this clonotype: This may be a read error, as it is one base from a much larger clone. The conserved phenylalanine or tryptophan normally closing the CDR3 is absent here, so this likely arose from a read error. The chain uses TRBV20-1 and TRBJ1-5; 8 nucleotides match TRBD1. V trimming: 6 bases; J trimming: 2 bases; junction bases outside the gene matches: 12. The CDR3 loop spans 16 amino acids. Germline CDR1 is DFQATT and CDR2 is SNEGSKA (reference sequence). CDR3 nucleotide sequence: TGCAGTGCCACCACCTCCGACAGGGGAGGCAATCAGCCCCAGCATATT. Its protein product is CSATTSDRGGNQPQHI.

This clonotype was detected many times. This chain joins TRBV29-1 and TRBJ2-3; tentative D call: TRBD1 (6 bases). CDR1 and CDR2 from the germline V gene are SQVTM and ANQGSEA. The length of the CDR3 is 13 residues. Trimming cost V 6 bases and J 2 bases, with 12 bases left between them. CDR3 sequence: CSVPGHTTDTQYF. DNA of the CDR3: TGCAGCGTGCCGGGACACACCACAGATACGCAGTATTTT.

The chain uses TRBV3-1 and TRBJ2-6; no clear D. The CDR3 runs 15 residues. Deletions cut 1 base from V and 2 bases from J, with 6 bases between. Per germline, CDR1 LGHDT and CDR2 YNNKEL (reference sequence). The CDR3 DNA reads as TGTGCCAGCAGCCAAGGTGGCGCTGGGGCCAACGTCCTGACTTTC. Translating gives CASSQGGAGANVLTF. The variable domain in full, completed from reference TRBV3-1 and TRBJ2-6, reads DTAVSQTPKYLVTQMGNDKSIKCEQNLGHDTMYWYKQDSKKFLKIMFSYNNKELIINETVPNRFSPKSPDKAHLNLHINSLELGDSAVYFCASSQGGAGANVLTFGAGSRLTVL.

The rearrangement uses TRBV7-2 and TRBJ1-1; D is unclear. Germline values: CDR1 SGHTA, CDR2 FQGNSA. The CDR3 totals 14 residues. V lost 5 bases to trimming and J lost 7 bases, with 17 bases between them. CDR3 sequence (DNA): TGTGCCAGCAGCACGGGAGTCCGGTCCGGTGAAGCTTTCTTT. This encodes CASSTGVRSGEAFF.

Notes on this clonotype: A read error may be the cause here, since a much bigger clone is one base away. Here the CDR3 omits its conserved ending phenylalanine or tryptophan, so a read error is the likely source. The CDR3 bases are TGTGCCAGCAGCTTAGGGCCCACGGGGAGAACCACTGAAGCTTTCTAT. This translates into CASSLGPTGRTTEAFY. The chain carries TRBV7-9 and TRBJ1-1, with unresolved D. The CDR3 covers 16 residues. The V gene's germline CDR1 is SEHNR and CDR2 FQNEAQ (reference sequence). V was clipped by 1 base and J by 4 bases, with 16 bases between them.

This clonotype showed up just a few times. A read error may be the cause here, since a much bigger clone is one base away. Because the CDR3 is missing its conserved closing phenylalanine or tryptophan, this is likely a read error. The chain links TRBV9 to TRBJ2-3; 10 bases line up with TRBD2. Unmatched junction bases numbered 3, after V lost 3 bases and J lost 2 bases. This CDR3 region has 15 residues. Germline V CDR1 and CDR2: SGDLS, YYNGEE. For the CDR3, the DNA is TGTGCCAGCAGCGAGGGACTAGCGAACACAGATACGCAGTATGTT. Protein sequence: CASSEGLANTDTQYV.

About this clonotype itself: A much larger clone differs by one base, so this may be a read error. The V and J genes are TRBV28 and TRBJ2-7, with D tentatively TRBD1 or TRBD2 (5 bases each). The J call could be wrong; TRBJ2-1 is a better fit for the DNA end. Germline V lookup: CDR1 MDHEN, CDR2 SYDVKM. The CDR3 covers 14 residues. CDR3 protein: CASSFQGPNYEQFF. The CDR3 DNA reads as TGTGCCAGCAGTTTTCAGGGACCAAACTACGAGCAGTTCTTC.

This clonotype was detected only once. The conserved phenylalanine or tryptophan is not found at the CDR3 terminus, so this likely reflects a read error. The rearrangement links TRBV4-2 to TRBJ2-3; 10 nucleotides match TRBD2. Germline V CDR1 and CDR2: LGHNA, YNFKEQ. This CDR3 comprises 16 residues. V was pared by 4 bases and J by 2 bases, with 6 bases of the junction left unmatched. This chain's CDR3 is CASSLWTSGATDTQYL. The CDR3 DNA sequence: TGTGCCAGCAGCCTATGGACTAGCGGCGCCACAGATACGCAGTATTTA.

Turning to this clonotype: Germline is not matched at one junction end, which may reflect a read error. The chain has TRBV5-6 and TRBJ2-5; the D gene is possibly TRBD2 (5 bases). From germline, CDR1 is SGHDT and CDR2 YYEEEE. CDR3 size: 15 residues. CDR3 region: CASSFFGLIQKTQYF. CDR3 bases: TGTGCCAGCAGCTTTTTCGGACTGATCCAAAAGACCCAGTACTTC.

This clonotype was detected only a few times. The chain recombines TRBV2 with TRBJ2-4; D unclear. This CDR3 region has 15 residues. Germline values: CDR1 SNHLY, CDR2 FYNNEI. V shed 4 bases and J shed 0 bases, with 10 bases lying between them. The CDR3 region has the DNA TGTGCCAGCAGTGGAGGTCAACTAGCCAAAAACATTCAGTACTTC. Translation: CASSGGQLAKNIQYF.

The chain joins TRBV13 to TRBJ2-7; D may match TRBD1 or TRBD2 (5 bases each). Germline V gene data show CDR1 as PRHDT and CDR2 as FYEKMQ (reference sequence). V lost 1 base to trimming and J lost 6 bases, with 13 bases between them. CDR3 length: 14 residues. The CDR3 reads CASSLAEGPTEQYF. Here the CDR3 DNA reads TGTGCCAGCAGCTTAGCTGAGGGGCCGACCGAGCAGTACTTC.

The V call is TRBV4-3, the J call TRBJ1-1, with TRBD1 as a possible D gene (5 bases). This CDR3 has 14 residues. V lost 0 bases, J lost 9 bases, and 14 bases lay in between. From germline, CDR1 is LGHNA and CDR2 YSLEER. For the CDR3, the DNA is TGCGCCAGCAGCCAAGATCTGGCGGGGCCCCAAGCTTTCTTT. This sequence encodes CASSQDLAGPQAFF.

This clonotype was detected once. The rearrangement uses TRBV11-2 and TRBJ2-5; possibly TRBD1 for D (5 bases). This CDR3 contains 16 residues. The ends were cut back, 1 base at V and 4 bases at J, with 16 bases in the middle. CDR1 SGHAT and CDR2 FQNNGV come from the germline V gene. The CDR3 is CASSLADSRRGETQYF. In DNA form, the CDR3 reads TGTGCCAGCAGCTTAGCCGACAGCCGCAGAGGAGAGACCCAGTACTTC.

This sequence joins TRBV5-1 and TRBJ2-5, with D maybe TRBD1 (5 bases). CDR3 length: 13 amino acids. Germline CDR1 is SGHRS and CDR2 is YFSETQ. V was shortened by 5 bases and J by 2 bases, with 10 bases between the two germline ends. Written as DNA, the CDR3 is TGCGCCAGCAGGAAGACAGAGCAAGAGACCCAGTACTTC. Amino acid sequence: CASRKTEQETQYF.

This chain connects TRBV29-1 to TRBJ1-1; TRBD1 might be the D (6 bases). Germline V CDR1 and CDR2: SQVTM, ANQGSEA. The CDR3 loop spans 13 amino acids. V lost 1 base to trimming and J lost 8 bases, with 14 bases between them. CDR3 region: CSVEAWGHPEAFF. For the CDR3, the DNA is TGCAGCGTTGAAGCCTGGGGACACCCGGAAGCTTTCTTT.

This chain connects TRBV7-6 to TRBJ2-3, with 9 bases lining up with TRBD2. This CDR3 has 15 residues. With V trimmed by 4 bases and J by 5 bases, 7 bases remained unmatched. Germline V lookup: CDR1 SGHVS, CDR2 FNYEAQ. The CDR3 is CASSSGRLAEDTQYF. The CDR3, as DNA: TGTGCCAGCAGCTCCGGTAGACTAGCGGAAGATACGCAGTATTTT.

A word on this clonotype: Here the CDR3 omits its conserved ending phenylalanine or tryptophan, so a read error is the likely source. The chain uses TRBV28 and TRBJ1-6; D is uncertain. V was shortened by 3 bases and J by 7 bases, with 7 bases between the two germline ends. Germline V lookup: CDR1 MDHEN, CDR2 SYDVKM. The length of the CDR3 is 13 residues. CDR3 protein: CASSFPNNSPLHL. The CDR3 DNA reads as TGTGCCAGCAGTTTTCCTAACAATTCACCCCTCCACTTA.

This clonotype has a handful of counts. The DNA of the CDR3 is TGTGCCAGCAGTTTCGACAGAAACGTGGAGACCCAGTACTTC. Protein sequence: CASSFDRNVETQYF. The chain couples TRBV28 to TRBJ2-5, with TRBD1 as a possible D gene (5 bases). V was clipped by 3 bases and J by 5 bases, with 13 bases between them. The CDR3 is made up of 14 amino acids. Germline assignment: CDR1 MDHEN and CDR2 SYDVKM.

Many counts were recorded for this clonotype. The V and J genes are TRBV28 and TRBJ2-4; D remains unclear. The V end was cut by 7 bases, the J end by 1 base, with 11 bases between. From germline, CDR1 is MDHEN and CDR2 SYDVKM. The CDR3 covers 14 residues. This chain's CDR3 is CASKYQSAKNIQYF. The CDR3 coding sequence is TGTGCCAGCAAGTACCAATCGGCCAAAAACATTCAGTACTTC.

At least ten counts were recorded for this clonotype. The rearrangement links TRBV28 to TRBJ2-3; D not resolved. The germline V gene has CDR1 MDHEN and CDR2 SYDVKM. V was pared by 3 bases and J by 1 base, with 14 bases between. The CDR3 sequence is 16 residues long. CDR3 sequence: CASSLSLNRGTDTQYF. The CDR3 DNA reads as TGTGCCAGCAGTTTGAGTCTTAACCGGGGCACAGATACGCAGTATTTT.

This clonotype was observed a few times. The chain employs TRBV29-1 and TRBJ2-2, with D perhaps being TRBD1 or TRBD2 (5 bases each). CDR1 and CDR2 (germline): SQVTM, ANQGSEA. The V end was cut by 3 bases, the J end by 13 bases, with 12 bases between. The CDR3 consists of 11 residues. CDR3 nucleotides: TGCAGCGTTGAGAGAGGGGATGGGCTGTTTTTT. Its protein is CSVERGDGLFF.